A selection of T cell receptor beta chains follows, all from one sample in a study of cytomegalovirus exposure and HLA in healthy donors. Repertoires were generated with immunoSEQ multiplex PCR, while TCRdb's copy carries only in-frame clones and drops some. Here the sample spans under 200,000 clones, around 86% being singletons. Sample: PBMCs. The origin of the receptors is a human donor in good health. Each CDR3 is given with its conserved first and last residue. The D gene is left open where the match is weak. A row's size may be missing; if present it is once, few, many or a size class.

clone size: NA; V gene: TRBV7-2; J gene: TRBJ2-2; D gene: TRBD2; CDR3 protein: CASSLVLAGLGELFF; CDR3 DNA: TGTGCCAGCAGCTTAGTACTAGCGGGCCTCGGGGAGCTGTTTTTT
clone size: NA; V gene: TRBV6-5; J gene: TRBJ1-2; D gene: NA; CDR3 protein: CASSLNCGYTF; CDR3 DNA: TGTGCCAGCAGTTTGAACTGTGGCTACACCTTC
clone size: NA; V gene: TRBV12-5; J gene: TRBJ1-1; D gene: TRBD1; CDR3 protein: CASGTGQSTEAFF; CDR3 DNA: TGTGCTAGTGGTACGGGACAGTCCACTGAAGCTTTCTTT
clone size: NA; V gene: TRBV6-1; J gene: TRBJ1-5; D gene: TRBD1; CDR3 protein: CASSRDRGNQPQHF; CDR3 DNA: TGTGCCAGCAGCCGGGACAGGGGCAATCAGCCCCAGCATTTT
clone size: NA; V gene: TRBV19; J gene: TRBJ2-5; D gene: NA; CDR3 protein: CASSIEQGYVGETQYF; CDR3 DNA: TGTGCCAGTAGTATAGAGCAGGGCTACGTGGGGGAGACCCAGTACTTC
clone size: NA; V gene: TRBV5-6; J gene: TRBJ1-2; D gene: NA; CDR3 protein: CASSSYGTNYGYTF; CDR3 DNA: TGTGCCAGCAGCTCGTACGGGACAAACTATGGCTACACCTTC
clone size: NA; V gene: TRBV15; J gene: TRBJ2-7; D gene: NA; CDR3 protein: CATSRAVSNSYEQYF; CDR3 DNA: TGTGCCACCAGCAGAGCGGTTTCCAATTCCTACGAGCAGTACTTC
clone size: NA; V gene: TRBV7-2; J gene: TRBJ2-3; D gene: TRBD2; CDR3 protein: CASSLGPSGGTSTDTQYF; CDR3 DNA: TGTGCCAGCAGCTTAGGGCCTAGCGGGGGGACTAGCACAGATACGCAGTATTTT
clone size: few; V gene: TRBV10-3; J gene: TRBJ2-3; D gene: NA; CDR3 protein: CAIGGNYDTQYF; CDR3 DNA: TGTGCCATCGGGGGGAATTATGATACGCAGTATTTT
clone size: NA; V gene: TRBV27; J gene: TRBJ2-5; D gene: TRBD1; CDR3 protein: CASRGTGQETQYF; CDR3 DNA: TGTGCCAGCAGGGGGACAGGGCAAGAGACCCAGTACTTC
clone size: NA; V gene: TRBV13; J gene: TRBJ2-7; D gene: NA; CDR3 protein: CASSYPRHEQYF; CDR3 DNA: TGTGCCAGCAGCTATCCCAGGCACGAGCAGTACTTC
clone size: NA; V gene: TRBV11-3; J gene: TRBJ2-3; D gene: NA; CDR3 protein: CASSLVGGFLTDTQYF; CDR3 DNA: TGTGCCAGCAGCTTAGTTGGGGGGTTTCTCACAGATACGCAGTATTTT
clone size: NA; V gene: TRBV5-1; J gene: TRBJ2-5; D gene: NA; CDR3 protein: CASSLASGETQYF; CDR3 DNA: TGCGCCAGCAGCTTGGCCTCGGGGGAGACCCAGTACTTC
clone size: NA; V gene: TRBV27; J gene: TRBJ2-1; D gene: TRBD2; CDR3 protein: CASSLSGLAGAQTYNEQFF; CDR3 DNA: TGTGCCAGCAGTTTATCGGGACTAGCGGGGGCCCAGACCTACAATGAGCAGTTCTTC
clone size: once; V gene: TRBV15; J gene: TRBJ1-1; D gene: NA; CDR3 protein: CATQGRTNTEAFF; CDR3 DNA: TGTGCCACCCAAGGGAGAACGAACACTGAAGCTTTCTTT
clone size: few; V gene: TRBV11-2; J gene: TRBJ2-7; D gene: NA; CDR3 protein: CASSPSPGYGEQYF; CDR3 DNA: TGTGCCAGCAGCCCATCGCCCGGGTACGGAGAGCAGTACTTC
clone size: NA; V gene: TRBV10-3; J gene: TRBJ2-1; D gene: TRBD1; CDR3 protein: CAISAPGTDYNEQFF; CDR3 DNA: TGTGCCATCAGTGCCCCCGGGACAGACTACAATGAGCAGTTCTTC
clone size: NA; V gene: TRBV4-3; J gene: TRBJ1-3; D gene: NA; CDR3 protein: CASSPGHNLGNTIYF; CDR3 DNA: TGCGCCAGCAGCCCGGGACACAACCTCGGAAACACCATATATTTT
clone size: NA; V gene: TRBV7-9; J gene: TRBJ2-1; D gene: NA; CDR3 protein: CSSSLTRGSGYEEQFF; CDR3 DNA: TGTTCCAGCAGCTTAACTCGAGGTTCCGGGTATGAAGAGCAGTTCTTC
clone size: NA; V gene: TRBV9; J gene: TRBJ2-1; D gene: NA; CDR3 protein: CASSADPGSDEQFF; CDR3 DNA: TGTGCCAGCAGCGCAGATCCGGGGTCGGATGAGCAGTTCTTC
clone size: NA; V gene: TRBV7-9; J gene: TRBJ2-5; D gene: NA; CDR3 protein: CASSFSVGGSKTQYF; CDR3 DNA: TGTGCCAGCAGCTTTTCAGTTGGCGGTTCGAAGACCCAGTACTTC
clone size: NA; V gene: TRBV4-3; J gene: TRBJ2-5; D gene: NA; CDR3 protein: CASSQITVRTQETQYF; CDR3 DNA: TGCGCCAGCAGCCAAATAACGGTCCGAACCCAAGAGACCCAGTACTTC
clone size: NA; V gene: TRBV6-5; J gene: TRBJ2-3; D gene: NA; CDR3 protein: CASSYNRADTQYF; CDR3 DNA: TGTGCCAGCAGTTACAACAGGGCAGATACGCAGTATTTT
clone size: NA; V gene: TRBV5-8; J gene: TRBJ1-1; D gene: NA; CDR3 protein: CASSLREPRTEAFF; CDR3 DNA: TGTGCCAGCAGCTTGCGGGAGCCGAGGACTGAAGCTTTCTTT
clone size: NA; V gene: TRBV7-3; J gene: TRBJ1-4; D gene: NA; CDR3 protein: CASSFTTNEKLFF; CDR3 DNA: TGTGCCAGCAGCTTCACAACTAATGAAAAACTGTTTTTT
clone size: NA; V gene: TRBV25-1; J gene: TRBJ1-4; D gene: TRBD1; CDR3 protein: CASSESTGIEKLFF; CDR3 DNA: TGTGCCAGCAGTGAATCGACAGGGATTGAAAAACTGTTTTTT
clone size: NA; V gene: TRBV4-3; J gene: TRBJ2-7; D gene: TRBD1; CDR3 protein: CASSQESGQGAWEQYF; CDR3 DNA: TGCGCCAGCAGCCAAGAGAGCGGACAGGGGGCGTGGGAGCAGTACTTC
clone size: NA; V gene: TRBV27; J gene: TRBJ2-5; D gene: NA; CDR3 protein: CASSPIYGGQQETQYF; CDR3 DNA: TGTGCCAGCAGCCCTATATACGGGGGACAGCAAGAGACCCAGTACTTC
clone size: NA; V gene: TRBV14; J gene: TRBJ2-1; D gene: NA; CDR3 protein: CASSQDAGVSYNEQFF; CDR3 DNA: TGTGCCAGCAGCCAAGATGCCGGGGTCTCCTACAATGAGCAGTTCTTC
clone size: NA; V gene: TRBV11-2; J gene: TRBJ2-1; D gene: TRBD2; CDR3 protein: CASSLVVAGEQFF; CDR3 DNA: TGTGCCAGCAGCTTAGTGGTAGCGGGGGAGCAGTTCTTC
clone size: NA; V gene: TRBV5-1; J gene: TRBJ2-7; D gene: TRBD1; CDR3 protein: CASSRGQGNEQYF; CDR3 DNA: TGCGCCAGCAGCAGGGGACAGGGGAACGAGCAGTACTTC
clone size: NA; V gene: TRBV4-2; J gene: TRBJ2-7; D gene: NA; CDR3 protein: CASSQGTSSEQYF; CDR3 DNA: TGTGCCAGCAGCCAAGGAACTAGCTCCGAGCAGTACTTC
clone size: few; V gene: TRBV19; J gene: TRBJ2-2; D gene: TRBD1; CDR3 protein: CASSPRTGGSVGELFF; CDR3 DNA: TGTGCCAGTAGTCCAAGGACAGGGGGCAGTGTCGGGGAGCTGTTTTTT
clone size: NA; V gene: TRBV5-6; J gene: TRBJ1-2; D gene: NA; CDR3 protein: CASSLQGVYGYTF; CDR3 DNA: TGTGCCAGCAGCTTGCAGGGTGTTTATGGCTACACCTTC
clone size: NA; V gene: TRBV7-9; J gene: TRBJ2-7; D gene: NA; CDR3 protein: CASSSVYEQYF; CDR3 DNA: TGTGCCAGCAGCTCTGTATACGAGCAGTACTTC